Listed here are 30 T cell receptor beta chains from one sample, sequenced in a study of naive and memory T cell subsets. Ligated cDNA underwent four rounds of PCR with nested alpha and beta constant region primers and SP2. A single record per CDR3 protein comes from TCRdb applying MiXCR to the UMI-ligation and nested PCR reads. The data contain 30,000 to 35,000 distinct CDR3 sequences, less than 8.5% of them singletons. As to treatment: skin biopsy from PPD injection site in Mantoux-positive individual. TCR cDNA received a 3' ligated oligonucleotide that carried a UMI. The sequencing used skin, collected from a tuberculin skin test site. All receptors come from an adult in good health.

The chain is built from TRBV12-3 or TRBV12-4 and TRBJ1-1, with TRBD1 matching over 10 bases. CDR3 length: 15 residues. Trimming cost V 5 bases and J 6 bases; bases outside gene matches: 9. Here the CDR3 reads CASSDDRGRGAEAFF. CDR3 DNA: TGTGCCAGCAGTGACGACAGGGGGCGCGGGGCTGAAGCTTTCTTT.

The sample holds many counts of this clonotype. The rearrangement uses TRBV20-1 and TRBJ2-1, with TRBD2 matching 9 bases. Germline values: CDR1 DFQATT, CDR2 SNEGSKA (reference sequence). V shed 3 bases, J shed 6 bases, and the junction held 6 bases outside the gene matches. CDR3 length equals 14 residues. The CDR3 DNA follows: TGCAGTGCTAGTAGGCGCGGGGGGGGCAATGAGCAGTTCTTC. Translated: CSASRRGGGNEQFF.

This clonotype was observed at least ten times. The gene calls are TRBV3-1 and TRBJ1-1; D remains ambiguous. The CDR3 is made up of 14 amino acids. Germline V gene lookup returns CDR1 LGHDT and CDR2 YNNKEL (reference sequence). The ends were cut back, 3 bases at V and 1 base at J, with 9 bases in the middle. The CDR3 DNA reads TGTGCCAGCAGCCAGGGTGGACGGAACACTGAAGCTTTCTTT. Amino acids: CASSQGGRNTEAFF. Together with reference TRBV3-1 and TRBJ1-1, the CDR3 gives the full variable domain: DTAVSQTPKYLVTQMGNDKSIKCEQNLGHDTMYWYKQDSKKFLKIMFSYNNKELIINETVPNRFSPKSPDKAHLNLHINSLELGDSAVYFCASSQGGRNTEAFFGQGTRLTVV.

This clonotype turned up a few times. The CDR3 loop reads CASSPTANQETQYF. The CDR3 DNA sequence: TGTGCCAGCTCACCAACGGCCAATCAAGAGACCCAGTACTTC. The chain joins TRBV18 to TRBJ2-5, with no clear D. Germline-derived CDR1 and CDR2 are KGHSH and LQKENI. The CDR3 length is 14 residues. Trimming stripped 2 bases from V and 2 bases from J, with 9 bases between.

This clonotype was seen repeatedly, ten times or more. V is TRBV10-1 and J is TRBJ2-7; a weak D match, TRBD1 (6 bases). V gave up 5 bases and J gave up 3 bases, with 11 bases separating them. The CDR3 is 13 amino acids. Per the germline V gene, CDR1 is WNHNN and CDR2 is SYGVQD (reference sequence). The chain's CDR3 is CASSTGIGYEQYF. In DNA form, the CDR3 reads TGCGCCAGCAGTACAGGGATAGGCTACGAGCAGTACTTC.

The table lists this clonotype with a few counts. This chain links TRBV5-1 with TRBJ2-7, with D possibly being TRBD2 (7 bases). The CDR3 spans 16 residues. CDR1 and CDR2 from the germline V gene are SGHRS and YFSETQ. Between the trimmed V and J ends, which lost 3 bases and 2 bases, there was a span of 18 bases. The CDR3 sequence is CASSWEGGRSTYEQYF. CDR3 nucleotide sequence: TGCGCCAGCAGCTGGGAGGGGGGCCGGAGCACCTACGAGCAGTACTTC.

The sample holds many counts of this clonotype. CDR3 coding DNA: TGTGCCAGCACCGTTAGCGGATTAAGCACAGATACGCAGTATTTT. Its translation: CASTVSGLSTDTQYF. The chain links TRBV6-5 to TRBJ2-3, with D possibly matching TRBD2 (6 bases). The CDR3 is made up of 15 amino acids. Trimming removed 7 bases from V and 0 bases from J, with 14 bases in between. CDR1 is MNHEY, CDR2 SVGAGI, per germline.

This sequence joins TRBV20-1 and TRBJ1-5; D uncertain. Germline CDR1 reads DFQATT; CDR2 reads SNEGSKA (reference sequence). The CDR3 has 15 residues. V lost 0 bases, J lost 1 base, and 10 bases lay in between. This CDR3 is CSARDGSSSNQPQHF. The CDR3 coding sequence is TGCAGTGCTAGAGATGGGTCGTCGAGCAATCAGCCCCAGCATTTT.

The chain uses TRBV11-2 and TRBJ1-5; 7 bases map to TRBD1. Germline assignment: CDR1 SGHAT and CDR2 FQNNGV. The CDR3 is 15 amino acids. V trimming: 1 base; J trimming: 0 bases; junction bases outside the gene matches: 0. CDR3 sequence reads: CASSLGQGSNQPQHF. The DNA for the CDR3 is TGTGCCAGCAGCTTAGGACAGGGTAGCAATCAGCCCCAGCATTTT.

This clonotype is categorized as medium-sized. V and J are TRBV6-5 and TRBJ2-3, with 11 bases matching TRBD2. This CDR3 spans 16 amino acids. In germline, CDR1 is MNHEY, CDR2 SVGAGI. V gave up 6 bases and J gave up 5 bases; unmatched junction bases: 10. The CDR3 nucleotides are TGTGCCAGCAGCCCTGTTAGCGGGGGGGGACGAGATACGCAGTATTTT. Its protein is CASSPVSGGGRDTQYF.

This clonotype was counted at least ten times. The genes are TRBV7-2 and TRBJ2-1; maybe TRBD2 (7 bases). The CDR3 contains 19 residues. Trimming removed 2 bases from V and 4 bases from J, with 24 bases in between. Germline V CDR1 and CDR2: SGHTA, FQGNSA. DNA for the CDR3: TGTGCCAGCAGCTTATTGTCCGTAGTTTCCGGGGGGCCATACAATGAGCAGTTCTTC. Encoded protein: CASSLLSVVSGGPYNEQFF. Full variable domain (outside the CDR3, taken from reference TRBV7-2 and TRBJ2-1): GAGVSQSPSNKVTEKGKDVELRCDPISGHTALYWYRQSLGQGLEFLIYFQGNSAPDKSGLPSDRFSAERTGGSVSTLTIQRTQQEDSAVYLCASSLLSVVSGGPYNEQFFGPGTRLTVL.

This clonotype has a handful of counts. The chain is built from TRBV5-1 and TRBJ1-1, with D unclear. The CDR3 is 11 residues long. V was shortened by 6 bases and J by 4 bases, with 7 bases between the two germline ends. CDR1 and CDR2 from the germline V gene are SGHRS and YFSETQ. CDR3 coding DNA: TGCGCCAGCATAATGGGCACTGAAGCTTTCTTT. Amino acids: CASIMGTEAFF.

This clonotype showed up many times. The V gene is TRBV2, the J gene TRBJ2-3; 7 nucleotides agree with TRBD2. Germline assignment: CDR1 SNHLY and CDR2 FYNNEI. CDR3 length: 15 amino acids. With V trimmed by 2 bases and J by 1 base, 3 bases remained unmatched. CDR3 nucleotides: TGTGCCAGCAGTGAACGACGGGGGGGCACAGATACGCAGTATTTT. It translates to CASSERRGGTDTQYF.

This clonotype was observed many times. V gene TRBV7-6 combines with J gene TRBJ1-5, with D uncertain. CDR3 size: 13 residues. V dropped 1 base and J dropped 6 bases, with 7 bases sitting between them. Germline-derived CDR1 and CDR2 are SGHVS and FNYEAQ. CDR3 residues: CASSLGAGQPQHF. The CDR3 coding sequence is TGTGCCAGCAGCTTAGGGGCAGGTCAGCCCCAGCATTTT.

On this clonotype itself: A single base separates this from a much larger clone, so it may be a read error. V usage is TRBV12-3 or TRBV12-4 and J usage is TRBJ2-1; 9 nucleotides agree with TRBD2. After removal of 6 bases from V and 4 bases from J, the junction contained 7 bases not matched to a gene. This CDR3 comprises 15 residues. The CDR3 DNA follows: TGTGCCAGCAGCGCGGGGGGGTTCCGGTACAATGAGCAGTTCTTC. As protein: CASSAGGFRYNEQFF.

This clonotype was detected ten times or more. V usage is TRBV11-2 and J usage is TRBJ2-1, with 7 bases lining up with TRBD1. Trimming took 4 bases from V and 4 from J; bases not matched to a gene: 4. The CDR3 runs to 14 residues. CDR1 and CDR2 (germline): SGHAT, FQNNGV. The DNA for the CDR3 is TGTGCCAGCAGCTCGGGACAGACATACAATGAGCAGTTCTTC. It is translated as CASSSGQTYNEQFF.

This clonotype has ten or more counts. The chain joins TRBV6-1 to TRBJ2-3, with D hard to call. The germline V gene has CDR1 MNHNS and CDR2 SASEGT. The CDR3 sequence is 12 residues long. Trimming removed 3 bases from V and 4 bases from J, with 5 bases in between. The CDR3 DNA follows: TGTGCCAGCAGTGACCCCCCAGATACGCAGTATTTT. As protein: CASSDPPDTQYF.

This clonotype was recorded many times. The chain is built from TRBV29-1 and TRBJ2-2; 9 bases match TRBD1. The CDR3 is made up of 15 amino acids. V lost 4 bases to trimming and J lost 2 bases; unmatched junction nucleotides: 5. Germline V gene data show CDR1 as SQVTM and CDR2 as ANQGSEA. DNA of the CDR3: TGCAGCGTTGCGGGACAGGGAGTAAACACCGGGGAGCTGTTTTTT. This sequence encodes CSVAGQGVNTGELFF.

Ten or more counts support this clonotype. The CDR3 DNA reads as TGTGCCAGCAGTTTACATCCACGGACCGGGGACATTCAGTACTTC. Translation gives CASSLHPRTGDIQYF. This chain links TRBV12-3 or TRBV12-4 with TRBJ2-4, with a possible D match to TRBD2 (5 bases). V lost 2 bases to trimming and J lost 8 bases, with 16 bases between them. The CDR3 extends over 15 amino acids.

The chain joins TRBV18 to TRBJ1-1, with unresolved D. V was clipped by 0 bases and J by 1 base, with 12 bases between them. This CDR3 is 16 amino acids long. Germline CDR1 reads KGHSH; CDR2 reads LQKENI. In DNA, the CDR3 is TGTGCCAGCTCACCACCGATCACCACGCGGAACACTGAAGCTTTCTTT. Translating it yields CASSPPITTRNTEAFF. The entire variable domain, with the rest obtained from reference TRBV18 and TRBJ1-1, is as follows: NAGVMQNPRHLVRRRGQEARLRCSPMKGHSHVYWYRQLPEEGLKFMVYLQKENIIDESGMPKERFSAEFPKEGPSILRIQQVVRGDSAAYFCASSPPITTRNTEAFFGQGTRLTVV.

This clonotype qualifies as medium-sized (0.01 to 0.1%). The rearrangement uses TRBV20-1 and TRBJ2-1, with no clear D. The CDR3 runs to 15 residues. CDR1 and CDR2 from the germline V gene are DFQATT and SNEGSKA (reference sequence). V was shortened by 0 bases and J by 0 bases, with 9 bases between the two germline ends. CDR3 nucleotides: TGCAGTGCTAGAGAGGTCCGCCCCTCCTACAATGAGCAGTTCTTC. Its translation: CSAREVRPSYNEQFF.

This clonotype was counted many times. The rearrangement uses TRBV5-5 and TRBJ2-7, with TRBD2 identical over 12 bases. Germline V gives CDR1 SGHKS, CDR2 YYEKEE (reference sequence). V gave up 4 bases and J gave up 2 bases; unmatched junction bases: 4. The CDR3 extends over 15 amino acids. CDR3: CASSPTSGGAYEQYF. The DNA of the CDR3 is TGTGCCAGCAGCCCGACTAGCGGGGGAGCCTACGAGCAGTACTTC.

This clonotype has a count of ten or more. The chain recombines TRBV25-1 with TRBJ1-5; 8 nucleotides agree with TRBD1. Germline lookup yields CDR1 MGHDK and CDR2 SYGVNS. J gave up 11 bases and V 2 bases, and 5 bases lay outside the gene matches. The CDR3 is 13 residues long. The CDR3 here is CASSEQGAGAQHF. The CDR3, as DNA: TGTGCCAGCAGTGAACAGGGGGCAGGGGCCCAGCATTTT.

This clonotype was counted only a few times. The chain couples TRBV6-5 to TRBJ2-7, with a possible D match to TRBD2 (5 bases). Germline V gene data show CDR1 as MNHEY and CDR2 as SVGAGI. The CDR3 is 13 amino acids. V was clipped by 7 bases and J by 3 bases, with 13 bases between them. CDR3 in amino acids: CASTGIGSYEQYF. The CDR3 DNA reads TGTGCCAGCACCGGGATCGGCAGCTACGAGCAGTACTTC.

This clonotype was seen repeatedly, ten times or more. The CDR3 nucleotides are TGCAGTGCTAGGTCCTTAGCGGGGGAGGCCGTTGGGACCCAGTACTTC. It yields the protein CSARSLAGEAVGTQYF. The chain carries TRBV20-1 and TRBJ2-5; TRBD2 aligns across 9 bases. V was clipped by 3 bases and J by 7 bases; unmatched bases: 15. Germline V gene lookup returns CDR1 DFQATT and CDR2 SNEGSKA (reference sequence). This CDR3 is 16 amino acids long.

Comments on this clonotype: A junction end diverges from the germline sequence, so it may reflect a read error. The V call is TRBV24-1, the J call TRBJ2-2, with TRBD2 as a possible D gene (6 bases). CDR3 length equals 13 residues. Germline CDR1 and CDR2: KGHDR and SFDVKD. For the CDR3, the DNA is TGTGCCAGTGATCCCGGGTACGGCGGGGAGCTGGTTTTT. Translating it yields CASDPGYGGELVF.

Judged by abundance, this clonotype is medium-sized. The J gene is TRBJ2-5, the V gene TRBV5-1; D is possibly TRBD2 (5 bases). The CDR3 is 13 residues long. The V gene's germline CDR1 is SGHRS and CDR2 YFSETQ. V lost 3 bases, J lost 6 bases, and 12 bases lay in between. The CDR3 region has the DNA TGCGCCAGCAGCTCGCGGGTTGGGCAGACCCAGTACTTC. Translation: CASSSRVGQTQYF.

The rearrangement joins TRBV9 to TRBJ2-2, with 13 bases that match TRBD2. V dropped 3 bases and J dropped 6; count of bases not matched to a gene: 5. This CDR3 contains 16 residues. Germline V gene lookup returns CDR1 SGDLS and CDR2 YYNGEE. The CDR3 is CASSGGGTSGAGELFF. CDR3 bases: TGTGCCAGCAGCGGAGGGGGGACTAGCGGGGCCGGGGAGCTGTTTTTT.

The sample holds many counts of this clonotype. This chain uses TRBV29-1 with TRBJ2-1, with 8 bases that match TRBD1. J was trimmed by 6 bases and V by 3 bases; bases with no gene match: 10. The CDR3 consists of 15 residues. Germline values: CDR1 SQVTM, CDR2 ANQGSEA. CDR3 DNA: TGCAGCGTTGATGGATTGGACAGGGTCGGCAATGAGCAGTTCTTC. As protein: CSVDGLDRVGNEQFF.

This clonotype was detected only a few times. The chain combines TRBV6-1 with TRBJ1-1; 7 nucleotides line up with TRBD1. This CDR3 is 14 amino acids long. Germline V gives CDR1 MNHNS, CDR2 SASEGT. The V and J ends lost 6 bases and 6 bases, in that order; junction bases with no gene match: 10. CDR3 in DNA: TGTGCCAGCAGCTATACAGGGGCGGGCGCTGAAGCTTTCTTT. This sequence encodes CASSYTGAGAEAFF.